The clone carrying this T cell receptor (beta chain) was seen more than once but under ten times. Its antigen is currently unknown. Arm-PCR of CDR3 regions and iRepertoire HTBI primers were the basis on which TCR beta libraries were built. TCRdb called the multiplex PCR reads again in MiXCR, with one record for every CDR3 protein. The repertoire holds 400,000 to 600,000 distinct CDR3 sequences, with roughly 21% as singletons. This specimen belongs to a study of regulatory T cells in long-lasting Graves disease. Study overall: The term persistent Graves' disease signified upward of 5 years on antithyroid drugs with positive TSH receptor antibodies. Study results and limitations: Preferential use of TRBV28, TRBJ1-2 and TRBJ2-5 was seen in persistent disease. Researchers examined only peripheral blood and not thyroid tissue. Among the persistent patients, fewer than 3,000 public clonotypes were shared, more than the roughly 900 shared among new patients.

The time point here: persistent/refractory GD, antithyroid drugs over 5 years with positive TRAb. Extracted RNA from PBMCs served as the source of the TCR library. The CDR3 extends over 14 amino acids. Losses at the gene ends were 1 base for V and 4 bases for J; bases not matched to a gene: 2. In germline, CDR1 is GTSNPN, CDR2 SVGIG (reference sequence). Sequenced here: peripheral blood mononuclear cells (PBMCs), sampled when the disease was refractory, from a patient treated with antithyroid drugs. The receptor's source is a female donor with Graves disease. The chain has TRBV30 and TRBJ1-4, with 8 positions matching TRBD1. CDR3 protein: CAWSAGQGNEKLFF. The CDR3 region has the DNA TGTGCCTGGAGTGCCGGACAGGGTAATGAAAAACTGTTTTTT.